This record looks at one T cell receptor (beta chain) sequence and its context. This sample was taken from a study of blood T cell repertoires in COVID-19. Libraries were prepared by immunoSEQ multiplex PCR; TCRdb keeps only in-frame clonotypes and omits some of them. This table holds over 150,000 clones, 79% found once. CDR3 length equals 14 residues. Germline assignment: CDR1 SGHRS and CDR2 YFSETQ. V was pared by 5 bases and J by 5 bases, with 9 bases of the junction left unmatched. J is TRBJ2-7 and V is TRBV5-1, with 8 nucleotides matching TRBD1. The receptor's source is a woman aged 70-85 years in a cohort exposed to, infected with or recovered from COVID-19 (not recorded which). The sample was PBMCs or T cells enriched from blood (not recorded which). The CDR3 coding sequence is TGCGCCAGCAGTGAGGGTCAGGGGGCAGACGAGCAGTACTTC. Protein product: CASSEGQGADEQYF.